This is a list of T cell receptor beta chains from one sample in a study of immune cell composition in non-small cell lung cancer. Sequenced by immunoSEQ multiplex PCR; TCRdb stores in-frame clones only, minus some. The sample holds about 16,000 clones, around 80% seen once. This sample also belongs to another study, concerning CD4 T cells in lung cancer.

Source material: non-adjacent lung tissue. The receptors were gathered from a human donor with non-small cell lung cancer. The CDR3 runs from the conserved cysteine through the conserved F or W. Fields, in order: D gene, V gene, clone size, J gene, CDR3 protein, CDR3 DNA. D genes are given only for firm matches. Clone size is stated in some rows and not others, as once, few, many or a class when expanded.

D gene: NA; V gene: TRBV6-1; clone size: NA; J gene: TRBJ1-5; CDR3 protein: CASSATGNNQPQHF; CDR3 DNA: TGTGCCAGCAGTGCGACAGGAAACAATCAGCCCCAGCATTTT
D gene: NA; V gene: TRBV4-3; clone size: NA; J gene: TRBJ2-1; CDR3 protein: CASSQETRTVATSYNEQFF; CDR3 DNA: TGCGCCAGCAGCCAAGAAACGCGGACAGTAGCGACCTCCTACAATGAGCAGTTCTTC
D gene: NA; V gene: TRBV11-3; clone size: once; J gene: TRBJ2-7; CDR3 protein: CASSLYAGNSYEQYF; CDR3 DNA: TGTGCCAGCAGCTTATACGCGGGGAACTCCTACGAGCAGTACTTC
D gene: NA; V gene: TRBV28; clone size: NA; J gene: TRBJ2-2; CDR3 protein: CASSPISGKQRDTGELFF; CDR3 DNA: TGTGCCAGCAGTCCTATATCCGGGAAGCAGCGGGACACCGGGGAGCTGTTTTTT
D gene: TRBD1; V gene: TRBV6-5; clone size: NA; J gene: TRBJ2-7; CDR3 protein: CASRTGGSYEQYF; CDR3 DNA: TGTGCCAGCAGGACAGGGGGTTCCTACGAGCAGTACTTC
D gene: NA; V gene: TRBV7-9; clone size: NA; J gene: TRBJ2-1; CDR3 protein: CASSFIQARSNEQFF; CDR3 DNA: TGTGCCAGCAGCTTTATCCAGGCCCGGTCCAATGAGCAGTTCTTC
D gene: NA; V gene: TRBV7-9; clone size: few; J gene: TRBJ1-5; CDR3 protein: CASSPGGNSNQPQHF; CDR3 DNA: TGTGCCAGCAGCCCCGGAGGGAATAGCAATCAGCCCCAGCATTTT
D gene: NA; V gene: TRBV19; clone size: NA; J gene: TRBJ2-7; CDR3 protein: CASSTTQGYEQYF; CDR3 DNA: TGTGCCAGTAGTACCACGCAGGGTTACGAGCAGTACTTC
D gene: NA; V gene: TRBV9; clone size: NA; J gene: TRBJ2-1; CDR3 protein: CASSAGGGPNGEQFF; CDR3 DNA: TGTGCCAGCAGCGCAGGGGGGGGGCCTAACGGTGAGCAGTTCTTC
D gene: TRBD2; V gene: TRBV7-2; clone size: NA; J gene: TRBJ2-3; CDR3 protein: CASSSTGGRFDTQYF; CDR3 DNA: TGTGCCAGCAGTTCAACGGGGGGGAGGTTTGATACGCAGTATTTT
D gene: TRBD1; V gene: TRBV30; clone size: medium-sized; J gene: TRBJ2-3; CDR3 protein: CAAQTGIASTDTQYF; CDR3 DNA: TGTGCCGCCCAGACAGGGATCGCTAGCACAGATACGCAGTATTTT
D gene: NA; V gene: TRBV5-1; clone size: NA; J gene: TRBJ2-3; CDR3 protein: CASSIGRSGTDTQYF; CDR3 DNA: TGCGCCAGCAGCATCGGACGGTCGGGGACAGATACGCAGTATTTT
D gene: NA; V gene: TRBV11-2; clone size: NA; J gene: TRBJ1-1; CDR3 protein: CASSLDRVEAFF; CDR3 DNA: TGTGCCAGCAGCTTAGACAGGGTTGAAGCTTTCTTT
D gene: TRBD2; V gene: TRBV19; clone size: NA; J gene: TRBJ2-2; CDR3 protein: CASTHRGGLNTGELFF; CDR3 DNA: TGTGCCAGTACTCACCGGGGGGGCCTTAACACCGGGGAGCTGTTTTTT
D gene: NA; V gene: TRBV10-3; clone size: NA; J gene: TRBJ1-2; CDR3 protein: CASKKTARGSYGYTF; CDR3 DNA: TGTGCCAGCAAAAAGACAGCGCGCGGGTCCTATGGCTACACCTTC
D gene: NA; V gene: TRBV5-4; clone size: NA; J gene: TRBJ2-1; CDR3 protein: CASSLSTESSYNEQFF; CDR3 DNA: TGTGCCAGCAGCTTATCGACAGAGAGCTCCTACAATGAGCAGTTCTTC
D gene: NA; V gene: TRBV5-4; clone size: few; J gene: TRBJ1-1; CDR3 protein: CASSLSFSDTEAFF; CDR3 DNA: TGTGCCAGCAGCCTAAGCTTTAGTGACACTGAAGCTTTCTTT